The clone carrying this T cell receptor beta chain was seen just once. The record originates from a study of blood T cell repertoires in COVID-19. Across the study: COVID-19 samples from acute and convalescent phases originated in the United States, Italy and Spain.

The CDR3 consists of 12 residues. V trimming: 10 bases; J trimming: 5 bases; junction bases outside the gene matches: 4. Germline V CDR1 and CDR2: ENHRY, SYGVKD. TCRdb's copy holds only in-frame clones and misses some; the assay was immunoSEQ multiplex PCR. The data contain fewer than 35,000 clones, 90% of them singletons. Specimen: peripheral blood. This TCR was sampled from a human donor in a cohort sampled during active COVID-19. The chain carries TRBV10-3 and TRBJ2-3, with 9 bases that match TRBD2. Written as DNA, the CDR3 is TGTGCCACCCGACTAGCGGAAGATACGCAGTATTTT. It is translated as CATRLAEDTQYF.